The sequence of this TCR beta chain was determined in a study of metastatic and nonmetastatic thyroid tumors. TCRdb reprocessed the PCR reads via MiXCR. Among 21,000 or so clones listed, 15% to 20% were seen once. All patients were treatment-naive before thyroid surgery. The germline V gene encodes CDR1 SGHRS and CDR2 YFSETQ. CDR3 length equals 13 residues. V lost 4 bases to trimming and J lost 8 bases, with 13 bases between them. Broader study findings: In blood and tumor, TCR beta diversity was reportedly significantly higher in malignant thyroid tumors than in benign nodules.

Turning to this clone: The antigen remains unidentified.

The sample comprised blood. This TCR derives from a male donor with papillary thyroid cancer or a benign thyroid nodule (not recorded which). Some clones in this sample may be carry-over from other donors' samples. The chain combines TRBV5-1 with TRBJ1-3; maybe TRBD1 (5 bases). The DNA for the CDR3 is TGCGCCAGCAGCCCACCTCAGGGTGACACCATATATTTT. It codes for CASSPPQGDTIYF.